Listed below are T cell receptor beta chains from one sample, sequenced in a study of T-cell reconstitution after alpha-beta-depleted transplantation in children. One entry per CDR3 protein results from TCRdb running MiXCR on the PCR reads. This table has approximately 400,000 distinct CDR3 sequences, about a tenth appearing once. This specimen consisted of PBMCs from the stem cell graft donor, obtained from the stem cell graft. The source of these receptors is a human donor who donated a stem cell graft to a child with acute myeloid leukemia. CDR3s include the opening cysteine and the closing phenylalanine or tryptophan. The D gene is left open where the match is weak. Where a row states a size, it is once, few, many or the class of an expanded clone; other rows omit it.

. TRBJ2-7 TRBV6-1 TRBD2 CASTPSGRSYEQYF TGTGCCAGCACTCCTAGCGGGCGATCCTACGAGCAGTACTTC
many TRBJ1-6 TRBV20-1 . CSARAGRGSPLHF TGCAGTGCTAGAGCCGGGAGAGGTTCACCCCTCCACTTT
. TRBJ2-5 TRBV5-1 . CASSLHNEETQYF TGCGCCAGCAGCTTGCACAACGAGGAGACCCAGTACTTC
many TRBJ2-7 TRBV12-3/TRBV12-4 . CASSHSPGYEQYF TGTGCCAGCAGTCACAGTCCGGGCTACGAGCAGTACTTC
many TRBJ2-3 TRBV20-1 . CSALSAPDTQYF TGCAGTGCTCTCAGCGCCCCAGATACGCAGTATTTT
. TRBJ2-4 TRBV7-9 . CASSFGLAKNIQYF TGTGCCAGCAGCTTCGGACTAGCCAAAAACATTCAGTACTTC
. TRBJ2-2 TRBV27 . CASRRETRAANTGELFF TGTGCCAGCAGACGAGAGACTAGGGCCGCGAACACCGGGGAGCTGTTTTTT
many TRBJ2-5 TRBV5-1 TRBD2 CASSWGLAGQETQYF TGCGCCAGCAGCTGGGGACTAGCGGGACAAGAGACCCAGTACTTC
few TRBJ2-7 TRBV4-1 . CASSHDRFSVQEQYF TGCGCCAGCAGCCACGACAGGTTTTCGGTCCAAGAGCAGTACTTC
. TRBJ2-2 TRBV12-3/TRBV12-4 TRBD2 CASSHRGGTTGELFF TGTGCCAGCAGTCATCGGGGGGGGACCACCGGGGAGCTGTTTTTT
few TRBJ2-7 TRBV10-3 . CAPTGTATGEQYF TGTGCCCCGACGGGGACGGCTACGGGCGAGCAGTACTTC
few TRBJ1-6 TRBV3-1 . CASSQGENSPLHF TGTGCCAGCAGCCAAGGGGAGAATTCACCCCTCCACTTT
. TRBJ1-1 TRBV27 . CASRLYSETSPEAFF TGTGCCAGCAGGCTGTACAGCGAGACGAGCCCTGAAGCTTTCTTT
. TRBJ1-6 TRBV4-1 . CASSQDLRFTWDSPLHF TGCGCCAGCAGCCAAGATCTTAGGTTCACCTGGGATTCACCCCTCCACTTT
. TRBJ2-1 TRBV7-6 . CASSLNRGDEQFF TGTGCCAGCAGCCTCAATCGGGGCGATGAGCAGTTCTTC
few TRBJ2-5 TRBV2 . CASSEHGTREETQYF TGTGCCAGCAGTGAGCATGGGACGCGCGAAGAGACCCAGTACTTC
. TRBJ2-2 TRBV27 . CASTPRKGLDVPGELFF TGTGCCAGCACCCCTAGGAAGGGGCTTGATGTGCCCGGGGAGCTGTTTTTT
many TRBJ2-3 TRBV5-1 . CASNSQGTDTQYF TGCGCCAGCAATTCACAGGGAACAGATACGCAGTATTTT
. TRBJ2-3 TRBV7-8 TRBD2 CASSLGPSGLTDTQYF TGTGCCAGCAGCTTAGGGCCTAGCGGACTCACAGATACGCAGTATTTT
. TRBJ1-2 TRBV3-1 . CASSLTGGINYGYTF TGTGCCAGCAGTTTGACAGGTGGAATTAACTATGGCTACACCTTC
few TRBJ1-1 TRBV18 . CASSPPGQGQWGTEAFF TGTGCCAGCTCACCACCGGGGCAGGGCCAATGGGGCACTGAAGCTTTCTTT
few TRBJ1-5 TRBV12-3/TRBV12-4 . CASSFVQGRPYSNQPQHF TGTGCCAGCAGTTTTGTTCAGGGCAGGCCTTATAGCAATCAGCCCCAGCATTTT
many TRBJ1-5 TRBV20-1 . CSASEGSNQPQHF TGCAGTGCTAGTGAGGGTAGCAATCAGCCCCAGCATTTT
. TRBJ2-1 TRBV7-9 . CASSPPSMDNEQFF TGTGCCAGCAGCCCCCCCTCCATGGACAATGAGCAGTTCTTC
few TRBJ1-2 TRBV20-1 . CSARDYGPDGYTF TGCAGTGCTAGAGATTACGGACCAGATGGCTACACCTTC
few TRBJ1-2 TRBV12-3/TRBV12-4 TRBD1 CASHRGPNYGYTF TGTGCCAGCCACAGGGGGCCAAACTATGGCTACACCTTC
. TRBJ1-2 TRBV6-2/TRBV6-3 . CASSKLETAYYGYTF TGTGCCAGCAGTAAACTCGAGACAGCATACTATGGCTACACCTTC
. TRBJ1-1 TRBV5-1 . CASSLSWDTEAFF TGCGCCAGCAGCTTGTCCTGGGACACTGAAGCTTTCTTT